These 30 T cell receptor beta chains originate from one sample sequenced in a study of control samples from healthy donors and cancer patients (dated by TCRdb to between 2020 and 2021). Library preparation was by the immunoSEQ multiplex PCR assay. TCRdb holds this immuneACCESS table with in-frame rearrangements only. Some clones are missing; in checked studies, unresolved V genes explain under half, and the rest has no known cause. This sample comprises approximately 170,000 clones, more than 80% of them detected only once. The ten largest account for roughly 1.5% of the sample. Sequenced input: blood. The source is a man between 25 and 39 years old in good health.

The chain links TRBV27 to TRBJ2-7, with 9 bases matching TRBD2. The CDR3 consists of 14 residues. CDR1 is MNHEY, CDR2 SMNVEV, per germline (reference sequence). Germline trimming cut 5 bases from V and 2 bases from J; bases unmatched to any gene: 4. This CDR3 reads CASSPGLATYEQYF. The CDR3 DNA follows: TGTGCCAGCAGTCCCGGACTAGCGACCTACGAGCAGTACTTC.

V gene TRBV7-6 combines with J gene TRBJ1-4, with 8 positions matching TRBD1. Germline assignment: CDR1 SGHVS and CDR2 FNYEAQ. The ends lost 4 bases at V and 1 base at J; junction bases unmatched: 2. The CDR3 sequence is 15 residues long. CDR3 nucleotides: TGTGCCAGCAGCTCACAGGGGGGAACTAATGAAAAACTGTTTTTT. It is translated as CASSSQGGTNEKLFF. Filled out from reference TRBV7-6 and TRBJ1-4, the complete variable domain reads GAGVSQSPRYKVTKRGQDVALRCDPISGHVSLYWYRQALGQGPEFLTYFNYEAQQDKSGLPNDRFSAERPEGSISTLTIQRTEQRDSAMYRCASSSQGGTNEKLFFGSGTQLSVL.

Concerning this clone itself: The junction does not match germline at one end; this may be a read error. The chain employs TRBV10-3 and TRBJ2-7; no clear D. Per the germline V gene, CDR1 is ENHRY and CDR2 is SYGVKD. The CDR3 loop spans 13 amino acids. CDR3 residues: CAISGRISHEQYF. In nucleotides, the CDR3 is TGTGCCATCAGTGGACGGATCTCCCACGAGCAGTACTTC.

The CDR3 spells CASSRTVNEKLFF. The DNA of the CDR3 is TGCGCCAGCAGCAGGACAGTGAATGAAAAACTGTTTTTT. The gene calls are TRBV5-1 and TRBJ1-4; D is possibly TRBD1 (6 bases). This CDR3 has 13 residues. Trimming removed 4 bases at V and 5 bases at J, with 9 bases between. Germline CDR1 is SGHRS and CDR2 is YFSETQ.

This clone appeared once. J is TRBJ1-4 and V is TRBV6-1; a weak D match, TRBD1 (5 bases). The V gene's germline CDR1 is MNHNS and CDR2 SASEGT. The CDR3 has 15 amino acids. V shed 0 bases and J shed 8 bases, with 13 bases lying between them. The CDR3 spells CASSEARGVSEKLFF. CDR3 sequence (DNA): TGTGCCAGCAGTGAAGCCCGGGGCGTTTCGGAAAAACTGTTTTTT.

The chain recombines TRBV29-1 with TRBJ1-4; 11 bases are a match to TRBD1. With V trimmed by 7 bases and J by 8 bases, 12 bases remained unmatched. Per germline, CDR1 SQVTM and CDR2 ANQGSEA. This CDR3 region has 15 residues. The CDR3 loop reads CSASPGTGGGEKLFF. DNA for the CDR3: TGCAGCGCAAGCCCCGGGACAGGGGGTGGGGAAAAACTGTTTTTT.

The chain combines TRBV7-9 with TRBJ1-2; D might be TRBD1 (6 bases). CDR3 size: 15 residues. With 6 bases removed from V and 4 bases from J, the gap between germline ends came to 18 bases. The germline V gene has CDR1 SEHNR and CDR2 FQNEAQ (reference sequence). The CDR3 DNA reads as TGTGCCAGCAGGGACCTTACGGGGGGCTTCTATGGCTACACCTTC. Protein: CASRDLTGGFYGYTF.

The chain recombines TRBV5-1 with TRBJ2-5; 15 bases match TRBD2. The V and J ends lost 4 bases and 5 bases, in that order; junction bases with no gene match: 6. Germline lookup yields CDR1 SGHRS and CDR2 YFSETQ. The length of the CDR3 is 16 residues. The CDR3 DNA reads TGCGCCAGCAGCCTGGGACTAGCGGGAGGAAGGGAGACCCAGTACTTC. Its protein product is CASSLGLAGGRETQYF. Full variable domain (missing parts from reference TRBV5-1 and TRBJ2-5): KAGVTQTPRYLIKTRGQQVTLSCSPISGHRSVSWYQQTPGQGLQFLFEYFSETQRNKGNFPGRFSGRQFSNSRSEMNVSTLELGDSALYLCASSLGLAGGRETQYFGPGTRLLVL.

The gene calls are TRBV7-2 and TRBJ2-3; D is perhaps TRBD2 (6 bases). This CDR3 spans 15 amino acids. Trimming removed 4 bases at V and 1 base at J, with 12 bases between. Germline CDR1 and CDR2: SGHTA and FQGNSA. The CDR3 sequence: CASSSGLAGTDTQYF. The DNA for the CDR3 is TGTGCCAGCAGCTCAGGGTTAGCGGGCACAGATACGCAGTATTTT.

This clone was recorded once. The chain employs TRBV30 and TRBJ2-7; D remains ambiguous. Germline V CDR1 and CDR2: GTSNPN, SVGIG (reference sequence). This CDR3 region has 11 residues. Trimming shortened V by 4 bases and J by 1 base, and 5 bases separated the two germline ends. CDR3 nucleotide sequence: TGTGCCTGGAAGACGTCCTACGAGCAGTACTTC. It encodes CAWKTSYEQYF.

The CDR3 DNA follows: TGTGCCAGCAGCTTTAGTCCAGCCGACAATGAGCAGTTCTTC. Encoded protein: CASSFSPADNEQFF. The V and J genes are TRBV7-2 and TRBJ2-1; D uncertain. Trimming stripped 3 bases from V and 5 bases from J, with 11 bases between. This CDR3 region has 14 residues. Germline V gives CDR1 SGHTA, CDR2 FQGNSA.

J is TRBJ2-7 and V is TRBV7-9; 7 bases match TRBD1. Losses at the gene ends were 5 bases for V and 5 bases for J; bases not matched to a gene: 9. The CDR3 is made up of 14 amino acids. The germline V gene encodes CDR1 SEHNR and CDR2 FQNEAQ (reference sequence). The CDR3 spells CASSQTGAFDEQYF. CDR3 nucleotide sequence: TGTGCCAGCAGCCAAACAGGGGCTTTCGACGAGCAGTACTTC. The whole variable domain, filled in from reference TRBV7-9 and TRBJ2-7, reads DTGVSQNPRHKITKRGQNVTFRCDPISEHNRLYWYRQTLGQGPEFLTYFQNEAQLEKSRLLSDRFSAERPKGSFSTLEIQRTEQGDSAMYLCASSQTGAFDEQYFGPGTRLTVT.

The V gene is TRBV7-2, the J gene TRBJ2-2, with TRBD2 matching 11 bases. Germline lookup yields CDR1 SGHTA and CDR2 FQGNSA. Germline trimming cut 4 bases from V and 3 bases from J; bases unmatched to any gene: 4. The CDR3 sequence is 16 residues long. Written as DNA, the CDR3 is TGTGCCAGCAGCTCGGGGACTAGCGGCTACACCGGGGAGCTGTTTTTT. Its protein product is CASSSGTSGYTGELFF.

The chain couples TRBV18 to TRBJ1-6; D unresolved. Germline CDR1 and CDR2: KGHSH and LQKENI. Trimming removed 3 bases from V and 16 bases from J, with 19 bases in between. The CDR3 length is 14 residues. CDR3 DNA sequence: TGTGCCAGCTCACCTCTTCGGCAGACGGGAGGGCTCCACTTT. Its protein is CASSPLRQTGGLHF.

This CDR3 is CASGVGHLGSYEQYF. Written as DNA, the CDR3 is TGTGCCAGTGGGGTGGGACACCTTGGCTCCTACGAGCAGTACTTC. The chain recombines TRBV19 with TRBJ2-7, with a tentative D call TRBD1 (6 bases). Germline CDR1 is LNHDA and CDR2 is SQIVND (reference sequence). V gave up 8 bases and J gave up 0 bases, with 17 bases separating them. The CDR3 has 15 residues.

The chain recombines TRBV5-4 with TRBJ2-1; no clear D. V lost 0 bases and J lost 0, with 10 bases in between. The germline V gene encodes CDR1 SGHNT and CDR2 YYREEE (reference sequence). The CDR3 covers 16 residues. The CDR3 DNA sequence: TGTGCCAGCAGCTTGGCCGGCGCTAGCTCCTACAATGAGCAGTTCTTC. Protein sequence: CASSLAGASSYNEQFF.

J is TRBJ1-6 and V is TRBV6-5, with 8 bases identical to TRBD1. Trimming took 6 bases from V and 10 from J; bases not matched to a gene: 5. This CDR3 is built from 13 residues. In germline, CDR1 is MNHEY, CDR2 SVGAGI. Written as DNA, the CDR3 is TGTGCCAGCAGCGACAGGGGTAACTCACCCCTCCACTTT. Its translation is CASSDRGNSPLHF.

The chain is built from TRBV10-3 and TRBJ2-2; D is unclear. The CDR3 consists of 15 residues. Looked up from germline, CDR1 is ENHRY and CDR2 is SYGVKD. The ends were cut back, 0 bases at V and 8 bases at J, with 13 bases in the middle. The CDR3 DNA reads TGTGCCATCAGTGAGTCGATCACGATGGGAGGGGAGCTGTTTTTT. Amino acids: CAISESITMGGELFF.

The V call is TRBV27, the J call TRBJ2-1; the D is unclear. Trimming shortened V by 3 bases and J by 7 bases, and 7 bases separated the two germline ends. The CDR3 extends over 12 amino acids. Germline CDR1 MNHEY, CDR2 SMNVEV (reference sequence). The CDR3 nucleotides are TGTGCCAGCAGTTTGATCGGGAATGAGCAGTTCTTC. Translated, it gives CASSLIGNEQFF.

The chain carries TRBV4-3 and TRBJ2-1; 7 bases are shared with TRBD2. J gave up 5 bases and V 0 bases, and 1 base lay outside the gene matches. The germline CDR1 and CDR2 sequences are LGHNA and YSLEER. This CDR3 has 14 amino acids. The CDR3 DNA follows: TGCGCCAGCAGCCAAGAGCGGGGGAACAATGAGCAGTTCTTC. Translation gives CASSQERGNNEQFF.

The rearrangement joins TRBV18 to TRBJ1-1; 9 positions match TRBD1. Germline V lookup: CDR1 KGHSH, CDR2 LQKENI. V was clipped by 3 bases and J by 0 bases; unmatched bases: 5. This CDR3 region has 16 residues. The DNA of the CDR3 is TGTGCCAGCTCACCCGGGACAGGGTTCATGAACACTGAAGCTTTCTTT. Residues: CASSPGTGFMNTEAFF.

CDR3 protein: CAWGRAGGESNSPLHF. The CDR3 DNA is TGTGCCTGGGGCCGGGCAGGGGGTGAAAGTAATTCACCCCTCCACTTT. The genes are TRBV30 and TRBJ1-6; 7 nucleotides line up with TRBD1. Germline assignment: CDR1 GTSNPN and CDR2 SVGIG (reference sequence). This CDR3 spans 16 amino acids. Unmatched junction bases numbered 13, after V lost 5 bases and J lost 6 bases.

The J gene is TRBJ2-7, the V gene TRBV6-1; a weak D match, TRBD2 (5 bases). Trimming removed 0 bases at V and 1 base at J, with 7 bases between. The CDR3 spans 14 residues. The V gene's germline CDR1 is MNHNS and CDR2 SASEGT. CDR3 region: CASSEARGSYEQYF. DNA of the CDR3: TGTGCCAGCAGTGAAGCTCGCGGGTCCTACGAGCAGTACTTC.

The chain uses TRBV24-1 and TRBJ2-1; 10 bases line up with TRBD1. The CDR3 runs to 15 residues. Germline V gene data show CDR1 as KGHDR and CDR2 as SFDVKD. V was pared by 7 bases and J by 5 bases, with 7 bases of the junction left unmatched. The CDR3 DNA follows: TGTGCCACCAGCGCAACCGGGACAGGGGACAATGAGCAGTTCTTC. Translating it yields CATSATGTGDNEQFF.

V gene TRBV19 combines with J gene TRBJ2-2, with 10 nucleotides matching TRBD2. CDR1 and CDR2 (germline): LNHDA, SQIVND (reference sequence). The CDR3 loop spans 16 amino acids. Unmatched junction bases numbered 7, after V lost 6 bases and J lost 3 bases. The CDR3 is CASSGLAVPHTGELFF. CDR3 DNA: TGTGCCAGTAGCGGACTAGCGGTCCCACACACCGGGGAGCTGTTTTTT.

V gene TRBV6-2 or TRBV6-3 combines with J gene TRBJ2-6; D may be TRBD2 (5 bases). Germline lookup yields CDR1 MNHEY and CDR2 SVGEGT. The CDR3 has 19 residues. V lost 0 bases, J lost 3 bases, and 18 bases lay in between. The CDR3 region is CASSYSTQKKRDGANVLTF. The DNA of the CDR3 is TGTGCCAGCAGTTACTCGACACAGAAGAAGAGGGATGGGGCCAACGTCCTGACTTTC.

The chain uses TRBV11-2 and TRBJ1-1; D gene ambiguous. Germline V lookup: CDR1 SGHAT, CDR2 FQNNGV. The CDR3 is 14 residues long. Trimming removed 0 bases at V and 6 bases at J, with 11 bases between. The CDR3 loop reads CASSLDLGSAEAFF. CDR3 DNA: TGTGCCAGCAGCTTAGATCTGGGATCCGCTGAAGCTTTCTTT.

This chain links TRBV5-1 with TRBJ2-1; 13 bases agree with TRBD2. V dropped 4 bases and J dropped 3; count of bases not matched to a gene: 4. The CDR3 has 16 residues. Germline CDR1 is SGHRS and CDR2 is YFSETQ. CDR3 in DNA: TGCGCCAGCAGCCAAGGACTAGCGGGGGTCTACAATGAGCAGTTCTTC. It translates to CASSQGLAGVYNEQFF.

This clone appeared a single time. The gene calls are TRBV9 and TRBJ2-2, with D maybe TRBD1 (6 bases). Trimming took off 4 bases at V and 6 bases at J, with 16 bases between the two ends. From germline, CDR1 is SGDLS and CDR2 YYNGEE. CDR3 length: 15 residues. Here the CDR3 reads CASSPRSEGAGELFF. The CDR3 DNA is TGTGCCAGCAGCCCTCGAAGTGAGGGGGCCGGGGAGCTGTTTTTT.

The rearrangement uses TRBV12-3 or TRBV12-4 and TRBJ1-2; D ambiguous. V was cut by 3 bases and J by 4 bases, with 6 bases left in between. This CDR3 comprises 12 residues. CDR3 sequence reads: CASSLGTYGYTF. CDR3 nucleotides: TGTGCCAGCAGTTTGGGAACCTATGGCTACACCTTC.